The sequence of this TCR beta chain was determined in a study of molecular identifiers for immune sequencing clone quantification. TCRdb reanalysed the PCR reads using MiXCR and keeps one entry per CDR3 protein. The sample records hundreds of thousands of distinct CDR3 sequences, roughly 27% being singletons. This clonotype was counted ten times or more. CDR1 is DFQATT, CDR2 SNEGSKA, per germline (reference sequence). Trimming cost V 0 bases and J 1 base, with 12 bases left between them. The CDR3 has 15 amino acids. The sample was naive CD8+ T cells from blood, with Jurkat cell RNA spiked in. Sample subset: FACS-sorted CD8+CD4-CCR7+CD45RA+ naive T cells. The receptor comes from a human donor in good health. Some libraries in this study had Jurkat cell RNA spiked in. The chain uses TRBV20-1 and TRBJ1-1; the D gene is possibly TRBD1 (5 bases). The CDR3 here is CSARDYDRSNTEAFF. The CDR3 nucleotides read TGCAGTGCTAGAGATTATGACAGATCGAACACTGAAGCTTTCTTT.